Described below is a single T cell receptor beta chain sequence and its context. Its target is unknown. The data stem from a study of early T cells in non-severe SARS-CoV-2 infection. The wider study: Unpaired chains resulted from sequencing bulk RNA of unsorted whole blood. Study results and limitations: Anti-spike CD8 specificities were favored by VDJdb matching, whose results missed private and CD4 specificities.

Individually, cDNA molecules had unique molecular identifiers attached to them. Each CDR3 protein gets one entry after TCRdb re-called the 5' RACE reads with MiXCR. Among about 83,000 distinct CDR3 sequences listed, roughly an eighth were seen once. Trimming removed 3 bases at V and 10 bases at J, with 13 bases between. The CDR3 is 12 residues long. Germline V gene data show CDR1 as GTSNPN and CDR2 as SVGIG (reference sequence). The specimen was whole blood. The receptor was isolated from an adult who was a healthcare worker with PCR-confirmed SARS-CoV-2 infection or an uninfected control (not recorded which). The gene calls are TRBV30 and TRBJ2-1, with D tentatively TRBD2 (5 bases). The CDR3 reads CAWRPGPGEQFF. The CDR3 bases are TGTGCCTGGAGGCCTGGACCGGGGGAGCAGTTCTTC.